The subject of this entry is one T cell receptor (beta chain). What it binds is not known. Measured with immunoSEQ multiplex PCR; TCRdb has only the in-frame clones, and not every one. Of some 64,000 clones listed, around 80% are singletons. Documented time point: blood 4 weeks post-SBRT, at nephrectomy. Sample treatment: 15 Gy SBRT to primary tumor, nephrectomy 4 weeks later. Nephrectomy followed 15 Gy stereotactic body radiation by 4 weeks. This renal cell carcinoma was of the clear cell type. These data originate in a study of radiation and T cells in renal cell carcinoma. Broader study findings: No pretreatment tumor biopsies were available for baseline clonotypes. In blood, top tumor clones expanded by 2 weeks, shrinking by 4.

V lost 6 bases and J 7 bases, leaving 9 bases between the germline ends. Germline loops: CDR1 MNHEY, CDR2 SVGAGI. This CDR3 has 11 residues. This chain links TRBV6-5 with TRBJ1-1; D uncertain. Sequencing was performed on blood, taken from a patient whose treatment included radiotherapy and nephrectomy. The receptor was isolated from a man aged 60-69 years with renal cell carcinoma. The CDR3 reads CASRRADEAFF. In DNA form, the CDR3 reads TGTGCCAGCAGGCGGGCAGATGAAGCTTTCTTT.